This TCR beta chain was captured in a study of monozygotic twins with inflammatory bowel disease. Study-wide points: Researchers reported no repertoire similarity difference between concordant and discordant twins, possibly from limited power. Neither one strong signal nor one clonotype associated with IBD was supported. Especially where disease activity was present, IBD patients had fewer clonotypes in common with others than healthy twins did. Whereas healthy co-twins had higher TCRbeta diversity (inverse Simpson), IBD patients had lower diversity.

Following a re-call of the 5' RACE reads, TCRdb has one entry per CDR3 protein and lacks DNA. This sample's table has some 170,000 distinct CDR3 sequences. About this clonotype itself: Its target is unknown.

Source material: blood. The receptor comes from a human donor with ulcerative colitis or Crohn's disease, or a healthy co-twin of an affected twin (not recorded which).

The CDR3: CASSFRGGTEAFF. J is TRBJ1-1 and V is TRBV5-1. This CDR3 region has 13 residues. Germline V gives CDR1 SGHRS, CDR2 YFSETQ.